This is a list of T cell receptor beta chains from one sample in a study of cytomegalovirus exposure and HLA in healthy donors. Clones were read by immunoSEQ multiplex PCR, and TCRdb kept only the in-frame ones, dropping some. The sample holds 50,000 or so clones, approximately 89% seen once. Specimen: PBMCs. Source of these receptors: a woman aged 18-29 years in good health and CMV-seropositive. The CDR3 runs from the conserved cysteine through the conserved F or W. Each record gives: V gene, clone size, D gene, J gene, CDR3 protein, CDR3 DNA. A D gene is named only where the DNA matches it firmly. Not all rows give a size; the values are once, few, many and, for expanded clones, a class.

TRBV11-2	-	-	TRBJ1-2	CASSLGQGLNYGYTF	TGTGCCAGCAGCTTAGGTCAGGGATTAAACTATGGCTACACCTTC
TRBV7-2	-	TRBD1	TRBJ2-2	CASSRDRRNTGELFF	TGTGCCAGCAGCAGGGACAGGCGAAACACCGGGGAGCTGTTTTTT
TRBV19	-	-	TRBJ2-3	CASSLYLDTQYF	TGTGCCAGTAGTCTCTACCTAGATACGCAGTATTTT
TRBV6-5	-	TRBD1	TRBJ1-3	CASRRDSSGNTIYF	TGTGCCAGCCGACGGGACAGCTCTGGAAACACCATATATTTT
TRBV10-3	-	-	TRBJ1-2	CAISESWSRGDGGYTF	TGTGCCATCAGTGAGTCCTGGAGCAGGGGAGACGGGGGCTACACCTTC
TRBV2	-	-	TRBJ2-1	CASSDRLAWEQFF	TGTGCCAGCAGTGATCGGCTAGCGTGGGAGCAGTTCTTC
TRBV7-9	once	-	TRBJ2-1	CASSHRDYNEQFF	TGTGCCAGCAGTCACAGGGATTACAATGAGCAGTTCTTC
TRBV7-9	-	TRBD1	TRBJ2-7	CASSFSGTGGRGYEQYF	TGTGCCAGCAGCTTTTCCGGGACAGGGGGCCGGGGCTACGAGCAGTACTTC
TRBV25-1	-	-	TRBJ1-5	CASRTNQPQHF	TGTGCCAGCAGGACTAATCAGCCCCAGCATTTT
TRBV5-1	-	-	TRBJ2-7	CASSIGLARYF	TGCGCCAGCAGCATAGGACTTGCGAGGTACTTC
TRBV5-1	-	TRBD1	TRBJ2-5	CASSLGTGGQETQYF	TGCGCCAGCAGCTTGGGGACAGGGGGACAAGAGACCCAGTACTTC
TRBV19	-	-	TRBJ2-5	CASRQGVQETQYF	TGTGCCAGTAGACAGGGAGTCCAAGAGACCCAGTACTTC
TRBV30	-	-	TRBJ1-3	CAWRRGVGGNTIYF	TGTGCCTGGAGACGGGGGGTCGGTGGAAACACCATATATTTT
TRBV7-2	-	-	TRBJ2-7	CASSHRALGRYEQYF	TGTGCCAGCAGCCACAGGGCTCTAGGGCGCTACGAGCAGTACTTC
TRBV11-2	-	-	TRBJ2-5	CASSLVTGQETQYF	TGTGCCAGCAGCTTAGTCACAGGGCAAGAGACCCAGTACTTC
TRBV5-5	-	-	TRBJ1-2	CASSLRTGTNYGYTF	TGTGCCAGCAGCTTGCGTACAGGGACGAACTATGGCTACACCTTC
TRBV27	-	-	TRBJ1-2	CASSLQGNYGYTF	TGTGCCAGCAGTTTACAGGGTAACTATGGCTACACCTTC